The 23 T cell receptor beta chains reported below all come from one sample, sequenced in a study of cytomegalovirus exposure and HLA in healthy donors. Use of 60 Vbeta and 13 Jbeta primers characterized the PCR. Clones were read by immunoSEQ multiplex PCR, and TCRdb kept only the in-frame ones, dropping some. The sample yields about 160,000 clones, around 80% seen once. The sequenced sample was PBMCs. These receptors all come from a man aged 40-49 years in good health and CMV-seronegative.

This clone has a handful of counts. The J gene is TRBJ2-3, the V gene TRBV7-9, with 7 bases lining up with TRBD1. Germline V lookup: CDR1 SEHNR, CDR2 FQNEAQ (reference sequence). This CDR3 has 17 amino acids. V was clipped by 5 bases and J by 1 base; unmatched bases: 12. The CDR3 DNA follows: TGTGCCAGCAGCATCCGCGACAGGGAATGGGGCACAGATACGCAGTATTTT. As protein: CASSIRDREWGTDTQYF. Full variable domain (remainder filled in from reference TRBV7-9 and TRBJ2-3): DTGVSQNPRHKITKRGQNVTFRCDPISEHNRLYWYRQTLGQGPEFLTYFQNEAQLEKSRLLSDRFSAERPKGSFSTLEIQRTEQGDSAMYLCASSIRDREWGTDTQYFGPGTRLTVL.

V usage is TRBV6-6 and J usage is TRBJ1-6, with D uncertain. The CDR3 consists of 14 residues. The V gene's germline CDR1 is MNHNY and CDR2 SVGAGI (reference sequence). Deletions cut 2 bases from V and 8 bases from J, with 10 bases between. CDR3 sequence: CASSYRPRDSPLHF. The CDR3 nucleotides read TGTGCCAGCAGTTACCGGCCTCGGGATTCACCCCTCCACTTT.

As DNA, the CDR3 is TGTGCCAGCAGCCCAAGCACCTCAACTAATGAAAAACTGTTTTTT. Its protein product is CASSPSTSTNEKLFF. The V gene is TRBV7-9, the J gene TRBJ1-4; no reliable D call. CDR3 size: 15 residues. Germline CDR1 and CDR2: SEHNR and FQNEAQ (reference sequence). V was pared by 5 bases and J by 0 bases, with 10 bases between.

The rearrangement uses TRBV27 and TRBJ2-1; 11 nucleotides align to TRBD2. The CDR3 extends over 16 amino acids. V shed 6 bases and J 6 bases; nucleotides not matched to a gene: 10. The germline gives CDR1 MNHEY, CDR2 SMNVEV (reference sequence). In DNA form, the CDR3 reads TGTGCCAGCAGCCTAAGAACTAGCGGGGGCCGCAATGAGCAGTTCTTC. Its protein is CASSLRTSGGRNEQFF.

The CDR3 is CASSLHRANTGELFF. CDR3 DNA sequence: TGTGCCAGCAGCTTACACAGGGCGAACACCGGGGAGCTGTTTTTT. This chain joins TRBV5-6 and TRBJ2-2; D perhaps matches TRBD1 (6 bases). Trimming left V 2 bases short and J 0 bases short, with 8 bases between. This CDR3 region has 15 residues. Germline values: CDR1 SGHDT, CDR2 YYEEEE.

This chain links TRBV11-1 with TRBJ2-1; possible D gene TRBD1, 5 bases. Germline values: CDR1 SGHAT, CDR2 FQDESV (reference sequence). The length of the CDR3 is 17 residues. Trimming stripped 1 base from V and 2 bases from J, with 15 bases between. CDR3 bases: TGTGCCAGCAGCTTAGGCCTTGGGGCAGGTGCCTACAATGAGCAGTTCTTC. Amino acid sequence: CASSLGLGAGAYNEQFF.

This clone was seen more than once but under ten times. V gene TRBV18 combines with J gene TRBJ2-1; 10 bases are a match to TRBD1. The CDR3 length is 14 residues. CDR1 and CDR2 from the germline V gene are KGHSH and LQKENI. V lost 3 bases and J lost 9; bases outside the gene matches: 5. The CDR3, as DNA: TGTGCCAGCTCACCGGGACAGGGGATTTCTGAGCAGTTCTTC. Translation: CASSPGQGISEQFF.

The chain combines TRBV5-1 with TRBJ1-1; TRBD1 agrees at 9 bases. The V gene's germline CDR1 is SGHRS and CDR2 YFSETQ. This CDR3 has 15 amino acids. The J segment lost 5 bases and the V segment lost 4 bases, leaving 9 bases of the junction unmatched. Written as DNA, the CDR3 is TGCGCCAGCAGCAGGGGACAGGGTGTTAGGACTGAAGCTTTCTTT. Residues: CASSRGQGVRTEAFF.

V and J are TRBV7-8 and TRBJ1-1, with a weak D call TRBD1 (6 bases). Deletions cut 5 bases from V and 10 bases from J, with 17 bases between. Per the germline V gene, CDR1 is SGHVS and CDR2 is FQNEAQ. The CDR3 loop spans 13 amino acids. The CDR3 protein is CASSPGTPRGAFF. For the CDR3, the DNA is TGTGCCAGCAGCCCCGGGACACCCAGGGGAGCTTTCTTT.

The chain combines TRBV6-6 with TRBJ1-3, with D tentatively TRBD1 (6 bases). The germline V gene encodes CDR1 MNHNY and CDR2 SVGAGI (reference sequence). The CDR3 is 15 residues long. Trimming shortened V by 2 bases and J by 2 bases, and 10 bases separated the two germline ends. The CDR3 bases are TGTGCCAGCAGTTACCCAGGGACAACTGGAAACACCATATATTTT. Amino acid sequence: CASSYPGTTGNTIYF.

The chain carries TRBV2 and TRBJ2-3; weak D call: TRBD1 (8 bases). Per germline, CDR1 SNHLY and CDR2 FYNNEI. The CDR3 is 16 residues long. V gave up 6 bases and J gave up 3 bases, with 19 bases separating them. CDR3 in amino acids: CASSLLGQGGTDTQYF. For the CDR3, the DNA is TGTGCCAGCAGCCTCCTCGGACAGGGAGGGACAGATACGCAGTATTTT. The variable domain in full, with the rest retrieved from reference TRBV2 and TRBJ2-3, is EPEVTQTPSHQVTQMGQEVILRCVPISNHLYFYWYRQILGQKVEFLVSFYNNEISEKSEIFDDQFSVERPDGSNFTLKIRSTKLEDSAMYFCASSLLGQGGTDTQYFGPGTRLTVL.

The V call is TRBV4-3, the J call TRBJ2-7, with D perhaps TRBD2 (6 bases). The V and J ends lost 2 bases and 1 base respectively, with 12 bases between them. The germline V gene has CDR1 LGHNA and CDR2 YSLEER. The length of the CDR3 is 15 residues. As DNA, the CDR3 is TGCGCCAGCAGCCAACTCCCCGGGACTTCCTACGAGCAGTACTTC. Its protein is CASSQLPGTSYEQYF.

The genes are TRBV5-1 and TRBJ2-1, with 10 bases that match TRBD1. CDR3 size: 15 residues. Germline loops: CDR1 SGHRS, CDR2 YFSETQ. V lost 4 bases to trimming and J lost 5 bases; unmatched junction nucleotides: 6. The CDR3 DNA reads TGCGCCAGCAGCCAGGGACAGGGGCCTCACAATGAGCAGTTCTTC. Protein: CASSQGQGPHNEQFF.

The chain links TRBV10-3 to TRBJ1-2; no definite D call. The CDR3 consists of 12 residues. The germline CDR1 and CDR2 sequences are ENHRY and SYGVKD. The germline V and J ends were trimmed by 3 bases and 3 bases, with 5 bases remaining between them. This CDR3 is CAISDTDYGYTF. CDR3 coding DNA: TGTGCCATCAGTGACACGGACTATGGCTACACCTTC.

V gene TRBV18 combines with J gene TRBJ1-1, with TRBD1 as a possible D gene (5 bases). CDR1 and CDR2 (germline): KGHSH, LQKENI. CDR3 length: 15 amino acids. Trimming shortened V by 3 bases and J by 5 bases, and 16 bases separated the two germline ends. CDR3 sequence reads: CASSPIQGFETEAFF. Written as DNA, the CDR3 is TGTGCCAGCTCACCCATTCAGGGATTCGAGACTGAAGCTTTCTTT.

This clone came up a few times. This chain connects TRBV30 to TRBJ2-5, with D maybe TRBD1 (6 bases). The germline gives CDR1 GTSNPN, CDR2 SVGIG (reference sequence). Deletions cut 0 bases from V and 4 bases from J, with 15 bases between. CDR3 length: 15 amino acids. The DNA for the CDR3 is TGTGCCTGGAGTGTGCAGGGGCGGTTTAGAGAGACCCAGTACTTC. This codes for CAWSVQGRFRETQYF.

CDR3 loop: CASSPGTGVTGELFF. In DNA, the CDR3 is TGCGCCAGCAGCCCGGGGACAGGGGTAACCGGGGAGCTGTTTTTT. The rearrangement joins TRBV5-1 to TRBJ2-2, with 10 bases matching TRBD1. Unmatched junction bases numbered 5, after V lost 4 bases and J lost 5 bases. This CDR3 spans 15 amino acids. Germline CDR1 reads SGHRS; CDR2 reads YFSETQ.

The rearrangement links TRBV5-4 to TRBJ2-2; TRBD2 matches at 7 bases. V lost 0 bases to trimming and J lost 5 bases; unmatched junction nucleotides: 1. Germline loops: CDR1 SGHNT, CDR2 YYREEE (reference sequence). The CDR3 is 14 residues long. Written as DNA, the CDR3 is TGTGCCAGCAGCTTGGTGGGGGGGACCGGGGAGCTGTTTTTT. This gives the protein CASSLVGGTGELFF.

This sequence joins TRBV6-5 and TRBJ1-2; 7 bases align to TRBD1. In germline, CDR1 is MNHEY, CDR2 SVGAGI. J was trimmed by 3 bases and V by 5 bases; bases with no gene match: 6. This CDR3 region has 14 residues. The DNA of the CDR3 is TGTGCCAGCAGTCAATACAGGGGCGACTATGGCTACACCTTC. Protein: CASSQYRGDYGYTF.

This sequence joins TRBV6-6 and TRBJ2-2, with 8 nucleotides matching TRBD1. The length of the CDR3 is 15 residues. V shed 4 bases, J shed 5 bases, and the junction held 6 bases outside the gene matches. Germline V gives CDR1 MNHNY, CDR2 SVGAGI (reference sequence). CDR3 nucleotide sequence: TGTGCCAGCAGTTTAAGTACAGGGGGGACCGGGGAGCTGTTTTTT. As protein: CASSLSTGGTGELFF.

CDR3 amino acids: CASSGGSSAGYEQYF. CDR3 bases: TGTGCCAGCAGCGGGGGGTCTAGCGCTGGCTACGAGCAGTACTTC. The chain links TRBV9 to TRBJ2-7; D might be TRBD2 (6 bases). Trimming pared 3 bases from V and 3 bases from J, leaving 16 bases between. Germline CDR1 SGDLS, CDR2 YYNGEE. The CDR3 length is 15 residues.

This sequence joins TRBV6-1 and TRBJ2-5; tentative D call: TRBD1 (6 bases). CDR1 MNHNS and CDR2 SASEGT come from the germline V gene. V was pared by 1 base and J by 5 bases, with 14 bases between. This CDR3 contains 15 residues. CDR3 bases: TGTGCCAGCAGTGAAGGGGGGCGAACTATCGAGACCCAGTACTTC. It translates to CASSEGGRTIETQYF.

The genes are TRBV5-5 and TRBJ2-3; D call uncertain. V was shortened by 4 bases and J by 5 bases, with 5 bases between the two germline ends. CDR1 is SGHKS, CDR2 YYEKEE, per germline (reference sequence). This CDR3 comprises 11 residues. CDR3 residues: CASSIKDTQYF. The DNA of the CDR3 is TGTGCCAGCAGCATTAAAGATACGCAGTATTTT.